This is a list of T cell receptor beta chains from one sample in a study of STAT5B mutations in CD4+ large granular lymphocyte leukemia. This table comes from immunoSEQ multiplex PCR, and its TCRdb copy is limited to in-frame clones, with some not included. This sample carries about 38,000 clones, about four fifths of them seen once, and the ten largest clones take 0.55%. Sequenced material: CD4+ T cells from blood buffy coats. These receptors all stem from a human donor in good health. Both conserved end residues are part of each CDR3. The D gene is left open where the match is weak. Clone sizes are given selectively: once, few, many, or a class where the clone is expanded.

V,size,J,D,length,CDR3,DNA
TRBV20-1,-,TRBJ1-2,-,11,CSVSPNYGYTF,TGCAGTGTATCCCCTAACTATGGCTACACCTTC
TRBV5-1,few,TRBJ2-3,-,15,CASSLVAVVGDTQYF,TGCGCCAGCAGCTTGGTCGCGGTAGTGGGGGATACGCAGTATTTT
TRBV28,-,TRBJ2-4,TRBD2,13,CASRAGGPTIQYF,TGTGCCAGCAGAGCGGGGGGCCCCACCATTCAGTACTTC
TRBV19,-,TRBJ2-1,-,12,CASSNLYNEQFF,TGTGCCAGTAGTAATTTGTACAATGAGCAGTTCTTC
TRBV10-3,-,TRBJ1-1,-,12,CAITAGGTEAFF,TGTGCCATCACGGCTGGGGGCACTGAAGCTTTCTTT
TRBV5-1,-,TRBJ2-7,TRBD2,15,CASSLLAGASYEQYF,TGCGCCAGCAGCCTTCTAGCGGGAGCCTCCTACGAGCAGTACTTC
TRBV10-3,-,TRBJ2-3,-,15,CAISDPGRGADTQYF,TGTGCCATCAGTGACCCGGGCAGGGGGGCAGATACGCAGTATTTT
TRBV7-8,-,TRBJ2-1,TRBD2,18,CASSLAFLGLAAQNEQFF,TGTGCCAGCAGCTTAGCGTTCCTGGGACTAGCGGCCCAAAATGAGCAGTTCTTC
TRBV29-1,few,TRBJ1-5,-,14,CSVAETALGQPQHF,TGCAGCGTTGCCGAGACAGCCTTGGGTCAGCCCCAGCATTTT
TRBV19,-,TRBJ1-5,-,15,CASSIGRGSNQPQHF,TGTGCCAGTAGTATTGGCAGGGGAAGCAATCAGCCCCAGCATTTT
TRBV5-1,-,TRBJ2-7,-,15,CASSFEGSSSYEQYF,TGCGCCAGCAGCTTCGAAGGGTCGAGCTCCTACGAGCAGTACTTC
TRBV10-3,-,TRBJ2-1,-,16,CAISGDGSSSYNEQFF,TGTGCCATCAGTGGGGACGGGAGCAGCTCCTACAATGAGCAGTTCTTC
TRBV7-2,once,TRBJ2-7,-,12,CASSHPLREQYF,TGTGCCAGCAGCCACCCCCTTCGTGAGCAGTACTTC
TRBV19,-,TRBJ2-5,TRBD2,14,CASRGTSGVKTQYF,TGTGCCAGTAGGGGGACTAGCGGGGTAAAGACCCAGTACTTC
TRBV6-1,-,TRBJ1-3,-,13,CASSVDSGNTIYF,TGTGCCAGCAGTGTGGACTCTGGAAACACCATATATTTT
TRBV5-6,-,TRBJ1-2,-,12,CASSLAGYGYTF,TGTGCCAGCAGCTTGGCAGGCTATGGCTACACCTTC
TRBV15,-,TRBJ2-1,TRBD1,15,CATSQGTGGYNEQFF,TGTGCCACCAGCCAGGGGACAGGGGGCTACAATGAGCAGTTCTTC
TRBV10-3,once,TRBJ2-2,-,15,CAISEARDDTGELFF,TGTGCCATCAGTGAGGCTCGGGATGACACCGGGGAGCTGTTTTTT
TRBV5-4,-,TRBJ1-3,TRBD1,15,CASSSRTGVGNTIYF,TGTGCCAGCAGCTCCCGGACAGGGGTTGGAAACACCATATATTTT
TRBV4-1,-,TRBJ2-2,-,14,CASSFDKNTGELFF,TGCGCCAGCAGTTTCGACAAGAACACCGGGGAGCTGTTTTTT
TRBV2,few,TRBJ1-2,-,11,CASLQVRGSTF,TGTGCCAGCTTACAGGTCCGTGGCAGTACCTTC
TRBV4-3,-,TRBJ2-7,-,16,CASSQDFGTLRREQYF,TGCGCCAGCAGCCAAGATTTTGGGACCCTGCGACGCGAGCAGTACTTC
TRBV13,-,TRBJ2-2,-,15,CASSLGPRVYGELFF,TGTGCCAGCAGCTTAGGTCCGCGGGTTTACGGGGAGCTGTTTTTT
TRBV5-1,-,TRBJ2-3,TRBD2,16,CASSYSSGGAADTQYF,TGCGCCAGCAGCTACTCTAGCGGGGGGGCGGCAGATACGCAGTATTTT
TRBV10-2,-,TRBJ2-1,-,15,CASSDSGGVNNEQFF,TGCGCCAGCAGTGACTCGGGGGGCGTCAACAATGAGCAGTTCTTC
TRBV6-4,few,TRBJ1-6,-,16,CASSDSAKAGSSPLHF,TGTGCCAGCAGTGACTCGGCCAAGGCGGGGAGTTCACCCCTCCACTTT
TRBV14,-,TRBJ2-6,-,14,CASSPISGANVLTF,TGTGCCAGCAGCCCCATCTCTGGGGCCAACGTCCTGACTTTC
TRBV6-1,-,TRBJ2-1,-,16,CASSDWGGSSYNEQFF,TGTGCCAGCAGTGACTGGGGGGGCAGCTCCTACAATGAGCAGTTCTTC
TRBV19,-,TRBJ2-7,TRBD2,16,CASSRGASGEIYEQYF,TGTGCCAGTAGTCGGGGGGCTAGCGGGGAGATCTACGAGCAGTACTTC
TRBV5-1,-,TRBJ1-1,-,12,CASSLEEGEAFF,TGCGCCAGCAGCTTGGAGGAGGGTGAAGCTTTCTTT
TRBV7-9,-,TRBJ1-2,-,14,CASSQIPVSGGYTF,TGTGCCAGCAGCCAGATCCCGGTCTCCGGGGGCTACACCTTC
TRBV7-3,-,TRBJ2-2,TRBD1,15,CASSPDRVGTGELFF,TGTGCCAGCAGCCCGGACAGGGTCGGCACCGGGGAGCTGTTTTTT
TRBV19,few,TRBJ2-1,-,11,CASSSPIEQFF,TGTGCCAGTAGTAGTCCGATTGAGCAGTTCTTC
TRBV7-9,-,TRBJ1-4,TRBD1,15,CASSPKDRDNEKLFF,TGTGCCAGCAGCCCAAAGGACAGGGATAATGAAAAACTGTTTTTT
TRBV4-3,-,TRBJ1-2,-,16,CASSQAPQGFYYGYTF,TGCGCCAGCAGCCAAGCACCCCAGGGATTCTACTATGGCTACACCTTC
TRBV11-2,-,TRBJ1-1,-,15,CASSLVAGSDTEAFF,TGTGCCAGCAGCTTAGTAGCCGGGTCAGACACTGAAGCTTTCTTT
TRBV6-5,-,TRBJ2-3,TRBD2,16,CASSYGGAGSTDTQYF,TGTGCCAGCAGTTACGGGGGAGCGGGGAGCACAGATACGCAGTATTTT
TRBV5-1,-,TRBJ1-2,TRBD1,13,CASSFAQGAGYTF,TGCGCCAGCAGCTTTGCACAGGGGGCTGGCTACACCTTC
TRBV6-5,few,TRBJ2-7,-,15,CASSYAIGATYEQYF,TGTGCCAGCAGTTACGCGATAGGGGCTACCTACGAGCAGTACTTC
TRBV5-1,-,TRBJ2-2,-,16,CASSRDTGTNTGELFF,TGCGCCAGCAGCAGAGACACCGGGACTAACACCGGGGAGCTGTTTTTT
TRBV5-4,-,TRBJ2-3,TRBD2,18,CASSLAPLGAGSADTQYF,TGTGCCAGCAGCTTGGCCCCCTTGGGAGCGGGGAGCGCAGATACGCAGTATTTT
TRBV27,-,TRBJ2-5,-,16,CASSLKVGRTQETQYF,TGTGCCAGCAGTTTAAAAGTCGGGCGTACCCAAGAGACCCAGTACTTC
TRBV6-4,-,TRBJ1-5,-,13,CASSVEENQPQHF,TGTGCCAGCAGTGTCGAGGAGAATCAGCCCCAGCATTTT
TRBV18,-,TRBJ1-5,TRBD1,14,CASLTGTFNQPQHF,TGTGCCAGCCTGACAGGGACCTTCAATCAGCCCCAGCATTTT
TRBV19,few,TRBJ1-2,TRBD1,14,CASSIETGPYGYTF,TGTGCCAGTAGTATAGAGACAGGGCCCTATGGCTACACCTTC
TRBV29-1,-,TRBJ2-6,-,12,CSVEGGANVLTF,TGCAGCGTTGAAGGCGGGGCCAACGTCCTGACTTTC
TRBV19,few,TRBJ1-1,TRBD1,14,CASSITGGNTEAFF,TGTGCCAGTAGTATAACAGGGGGCAATACTGAAGCTTTCTTT
TRBV11-3,-,TRBJ2-1,TRBD1,15,CASSFYGQGNNEQFF,TGTGCCAGCAGCTTCTACGGACAGGGGAACAATGAGCAGTTCTTC
TRBV14,-,TRBJ2-2,-,13,CASSQGGGRELFF,TGTGCCAGCAGCCAAGGTGGGGGCAGGGAGCTGTTTTTT
TRBV7-9,-,TRBJ2-7,-,12,CASSLEAYEQYF,TGTGCCAGCAGCTTAGAGGCCTACGAGCAGTACTTC
TRBV7-9,-,TRBJ2-2,-,16,CASSPGIQSGTGELFF,TGTGCCAGCAGCCCAGGAATCCAGTCGGGGACCGGGGAGCTGTTTTTT
TRBV4-1,-,TRBJ1-3,-,15,CASSQETGSRITIYF,TGCGCCAGCAGCCAAGAAACAGGGAGCAGGATCACCATATATTTT
TRBV29-1,-,TRBJ1-3,-,15,CSVPAPPGSGNTIYF,TGCAGCGTGCCTGCCCCCCCCGGCTCTGGAAACACCATATATTTT
TRBV25-1,few,TRBJ1-2,TRBD1,14,CASTSAQGDYGYTF,TGTGCCAGCACCTCAGCTCAGGGGGACTATGGCTACACCTTC
TRBV18,-,TRBJ1-1,-,12,CASSGDGGEAFF,TGTGCCAGCTCAGGGGACGGCGGCGAAGCTTTCTTT